This entry lists 10 T cell receptor beta chains sequenced from one sample in a study of blood T cell repertoires in COVID-19. The data were produced by immunoSEQ multiplex PCR, yet TCRdb's version contains in-frame clones alone and is incomplete. The sample yields some 97,000 clones, just over 90% seen once. The sequenced sample consisted of peripheral blood. These receptors were obtained from a man in his sixties with acute or convalescent COVID-19.

The chain combines TRBV9 with TRBJ1-2; D is unclear. Germline V gene sequence: CDR1 SGDLS, CDR2 YYNGEE. The CDR3 is made up of 15 amino acids. Trimming took off 0 bases at V and 6 bases at J, with 15 bases between the two ends. The CDR3 region has the DNA TGTGCCAGCAGCGTAGGGAACAGCCGTTCCCATGGCTACACCTTC. The encoded protein is CASSVGNSRSHGYTF. The variable domain in full, with the rest retrieved from reference TRBV9 and TRBJ1-2, is DSGVTQTPKHLITATGQRVTLRCSPRSGDLSVYWYQQSLDQGLQFLIQYYNGEERAKGNILERFSAQQFPDLHSELNLSSLELGDSALYFCASSVGNSRSHGYTFGSGTRLTVV.

The CDR3 DNA is TGTGCCACCAGTGACCCTGCTGTTGTAGACTATGGCTACACCTTC. Translated, it gives CATSDPAVVDYGYTF. The rearrangement uses TRBV24-1 and TRBJ1-2; D not resolved. Trimming left V 4 bases short and J 3 bases short, with 14 bases between. This CDR3 comprises 15 residues. Per germline, CDR1 KGHDR and CDR2 SFDVKD.

The CDR3 nucleotides read TGCAGCGTTGAATTTGACAGGATTTCTTCAGGAAACACCATATATTTT. This translates into CSVEFDRISSGNTIYF. The V call is TRBV29-1, the J call TRBJ1-3, with D possibly TRBD1 on 6 matching bases. There are 16 residues in the CDR3. Trimming pared 2 bases from V and 4 bases from J, leaving 18 bases between. From germline, CDR1 is SQVTM and CDR2 ANQGSEA.

The chain recombines TRBV5-1 with TRBJ2-3; 7 bases are a match to TRBD1. The CDR3 covers 14 residues. The V and J ends lost 2 bases and 6 bases, in that order; junction bases with no gene match: 6. CDR1 is SGHRS and CDR2 is YFSETQ in the germline V gene. For the CDR3, the DNA is TGCGCCAGCAGCTTTGGGACAGACAGCGATACGCAGTATTTT. This encodes CASSFGTDSDTQYF.

The J gene is TRBJ1-1, the V gene TRBV27, with D hard to call. V was shortened by 4 bases and J by 6 bases, with 18 bases between the two germline ends. The CDR3 contains 15 residues. Germline CDR1 MNHEY, CDR2 SMNVEV (reference sequence). This CDR3 reads CASSSRRAVTPEAFF. CDR3 DNA sequence: TGTGCCAGCAGTTCCCGGCGGGCGGTGACTCCTGAAGCTTTCTTT.

The V gene is TRBV19, the J gene TRBJ1-2, with a weak D call TRBD1 (5 bases). Trimming took off 1 base at V and 7 bases at J, with 13 bases between the two ends. CDR1 and CDR2 from the germline V gene are LNHDA and SQIVND (reference sequence). The CDR3 length is 14 residues. Here the CDR3 reads CASSIALSGGGYTF. As DNA, the CDR3 is TGTGCCAGTAGTATAGCACTGAGCGGGGGTGGCTACACCTTC.

This rearrangement joins TRBV2 to TRBJ1-2; 11 bases match TRBD1. The CDR3 totals 14 residues. The germline V gene has CDR1 SNHLY and CDR2 FYNNEI. Trimming took 5 bases from V and 6 from J; bases not matched to a gene: 5. CDR3 amino acids: CASSRTGGWDGYTF. The CDR3 nucleotides are TGTGCCAGCAGTCGGACAGGGGGCTGGGATGGCTACACCTTC.

This clone was counted between two and nine times. The chain combines TRBV14 with TRBJ1-1, with unresolved D. This CDR3 is 15 amino acids long. Germline V CDR1 and CDR2: SGHDN, FVKESK. V lost 4 bases and J lost 5, with 17 bases in between. As DNA, the CDR3 is TGTGCCAGCAGCCGGGAGGGCATTTCCAGAACTGAAGCTTTCTTT. Amino acid sequence: CASSREGISRTEAFF.

V gene TRBV29-1 combines with J gene TRBJ1-4; 8 bases agree with TRBD1. There are 15 residues in the CDR3. The junction had 7 bases not matched to a gene; V was cut back by 4 bases and J by 3 bases. The germline V gene encodes CDR1 SQVTM and CDR2 ANQGSEA. The CDR3 sequence: CSVAETGEPNEKLFF. CDR3 DNA sequence: TGCAGCGTTGCGGAGACAGGGGAGCCTAATGAAAAACTGTTTTTT.

This CDR3 reads CASSKGSSTSGGTDTQYF. The CDR3 region has the DNA TGTGCCAGCAGCAAAGGGTCCTCGACTAGCGGGGGGACAGATACGCAGTATTTT. The chain uses TRBV21-1 and TRBJ2-3; the D segment call TRBD2 is taken from the table without a DNA check. TRBV21-1 is annotated as a pseudogene. This CDR3 has 18 residues.